These 13 T cell receptor beta chains share one sample of origin, sequenced in a study of cytomegalovirus exposure and HLA in healthy donors (dated by TCRdb to the late 2010s). The library was prepared using the immunoSEQ multiplex PCR assay. For the multiplex PCR, a mixture combining 60 forward primers for TCR Vbeta segments and 13 reverse primers for TCR Jbeta segments was used. TCRdb carries this immuneACCESS record with in-frame sequences only. Its versions omit some clonotypes, under half of them owing to an unresolved V gene in the studies checked, with the rest unexplained. The sample contains 200,000 or so clones, roughly 83% of them found a single time. Of the sample, around 0.42% is held by the ten largest clones. Sample: PBMCs. The receptors derive from a male donor in good health and CMV-seropositive.

This chain connects TRBV25-1 to TRBJ2-5; 11 positions agree with TRBD2. Looked up from germline, CDR1 is MGHDK and CDR2 is SYGVNS. The CDR3 runs to 15 residues. Losses at the gene ends were 4 bases for V and 1 base for J; bases not matched to a gene: 2. CDR3 DNA: TGTGCCAGCAGTGGGGGGACTAGCGGCCAAGAGACCCAGTACTTC. It encodes CASSGGTSGQETQYF. The variable domain in full, completed from reference TRBV25-1 and TRBJ2-5, reads EADIYQTPRYLVIGTGKKITLECSQTMGHDKMYWYQQDPGMELHLIHYSYGVNSTEKGDLSSESTVSRIRTEHFPLTLESARPSHTSQYLCASSGGTSGQETQYFGPGTRLLVL.

This sequence joins TRBV7-7 and TRBJ2-7, with unresolved D. Deletions cut 5 bases from V and 0 bases from J, with 14 bases between. CDR1 SSHAT and CDR2 FNYEAQ come from the germline V gene (reference sequence). The CDR3 is made up of 15 amino acids. The CDR3 sequence: CASSERPGSSYEQYF. The CDR3 nucleotides read TGTGCCAGCAGCGAACGTCCGGGTTCCTCCTACGAGCAGTACTTC. The variable domain in full, completed from reference TRBV7-7 and TRBJ2-7, reads GAGVSQSPRYKVTKRGQDVTLRCDPISSHATLYWYQQALGQGPEFLTYFNYEAQPDKSGLPSDRFSAERPEGSISTLTIQRTEQRDSAMYRCASSERPGSSYEQYFGPGTRLTVT.

This chain links TRBV11-2 with TRBJ2-5; 8 nucleotides match TRBD1. The J call may be mistaken, given a closer DNA end match to TRBJ2-7. Germline V gives CDR1 SGHAT, CDR2 FQNNGV. The CDR3 runs 14 residues. Here the CDR3 DNA reads TGTGCCAGCAGCGCCTCGACAGGGGATACCGAGCAGTACTTC. Translation gives CASSASTGDTEQYF.

This clone showed up just once. The chain employs TRBV6-1 and TRBJ1-3; 10 bases are a match to TRBD1. Germline CDR1 is MNHNS and CDR2 is SASEGT. The CDR3 is made up of 14 amino acids. The trim removed 7 bases at V and 2 bases at J, leaving 2 bases unmatched. CDR3 sequence: CASTGTGAGNTIYF. The CDR3 region has the DNA TGTGCCAGCACCGGGACAGGGGCTGGAAACACCATATATTTT.

J is TRBJ2-1 and V is TRBV7-3, with 9 bases identical to TRBD2. Germline assignment: CDR1 SGHTA and CDR2 FQGTGA. The V and J ends lost 1 base and 10 bases, in that order; junction bases with no gene match: 14. CDR3 length equals 17 residues. This chain's CDR3 is CASSLSGGLAIGREQFF. The CDR3 DNA reads as TGTGCCAGCAGCTTAAGTGGTGGACTAGCGATCGGTCGGGAGCAGTTCTTC.

The chain carries TRBV5-4 and TRBJ2-2, with D possibly being TRBD1 (5 bases). Germline CDR1 reads SGHNT; CDR2 reads YYREEE (reference sequence). The CDR3 contains 14 residues. V lost 4 bases to trimming and J lost 1 base, with 8 bases between them. CDR3 in amino acids: CASSLTGNTGELFF. CDR3 DNA sequence: TGTGCCAGCAGCCTTACAGGGAACACCGGGGAGCTGTTTTTT.

The CDR3 loop is CASSLEIRTEAFF. CDR3 DNA: TGTGCCAGCAGCTTGGAGATCCGCACTGAAGCTTTCTTT. The chain combines TRBV7-2 with TRBJ1-1; no firm D call. Per germline, CDR1 SGHTA and CDR2 FQGNSA. V was shortened by 3 bases and J by 4 bases, with 9 bases between the two germline ends. This CDR3 contains 13 residues.

The genes are TRBV19 and TRBJ1-2, with D possibly TRBD1 on 6 matching bases. CDR3 length: 13 amino acids. V was cut by 5 bases and J by 1 base, with 8 bases left in between. Germline V CDR1 and CDR2: LNHDA, SQIVND (reference sequence). CDR3 bases: TGTGCCAGTAGTTCGGACAGTAACTATGGCTACACCTTC. Its protein is CASSSDSNYGYTF.

The CDR3 DNA follows: TGTGCCATCACTGACCGGAGGACAGATACGCAGTATTTT. Its protein product is CAITDRRTDTQYF. The rearrangement links TRBV10-3 to TRBJ2-3, with D maybe TRBD2 (5 bases). V was clipped by 7 bases and J by 3 bases, with 11 bases between them. The CDR3 consists of 13 residues. The V gene's germline CDR1 is ENHRY and CDR2 SYGVKD.

The rearrangement links TRBV4-3 to TRBJ1-2, with a weak D call TRBD1 (5 bases). V was pared by 7 bases and J by 3 bases, with 18 bases between. Germline V gene sequence: CDR1 LGHNA, CDR2 YSLEER. This CDR3 is built from 15 residues. CDR3 amino acids: CASTTRGRGYYGYTF. The CDR3 DNA follows: TGCGCCAGCACCACCCGGGGGAGGGGTTACTATGGCTACACCTTC.

This chain links TRBV12-5 with TRBJ1-1; tentative D call: TRBD1 (6 bases). CDR1 LGHNT and CDR2 FRNRAP come from the germline V gene. CDR3 length: 13 amino acids. V was clipped by 3 bases and J by 4 bases, with 9 bases between them. CDR3 protein: CASGFQGFTEAFF. The CDR3, as DNA: TGTGCTAGTGGTTTCCAGGGGTTCACTGAAGCTTTCTTT.

The V call is TRBV7-9, the J call TRBJ2-2, with 8 bases matching TRBD2. The CDR3 totals 15 residues. V lost 1 base to trimming and J lost 5 bases; unmatched junction nucleotides: 3. Germline CDR1 reads SEHNR; CDR2 reads FQNEAQ (reference sequence). CDR3: CASSLGSSGTGELFF. The CDR3 bases are TGTGCCAGCAGCTTAGGCTCTAGCGGGACCGGGGAGCTGTTTTTT.

J is TRBJ2-3 and V is TRBV28; D not certain. This CDR3 region has 13 residues. Trimming pared 8 bases from V and 0 bases from J, leaving 9 bases between. Germline CDR1 is MDHEN and CDR2 is SYDVKM. The CDR3: CASAPTSTDTQYF. Here the CDR3 DNA reads TGTGCCAGCGCCCCGACTAGCACAGATACGCAGTATTTT.